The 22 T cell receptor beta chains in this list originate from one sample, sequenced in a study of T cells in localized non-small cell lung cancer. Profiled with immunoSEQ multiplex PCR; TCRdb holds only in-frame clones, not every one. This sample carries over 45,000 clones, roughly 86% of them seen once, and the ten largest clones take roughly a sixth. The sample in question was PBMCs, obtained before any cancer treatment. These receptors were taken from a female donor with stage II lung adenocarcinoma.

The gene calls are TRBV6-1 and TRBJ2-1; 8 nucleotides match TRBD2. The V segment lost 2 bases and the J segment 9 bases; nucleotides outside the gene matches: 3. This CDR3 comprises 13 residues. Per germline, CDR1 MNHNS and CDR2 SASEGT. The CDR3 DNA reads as TGTGCCAGCAGTGAACGGCGGGGGGTTGAGCAGTTCTTC. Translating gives CASSERRGVEQFF.

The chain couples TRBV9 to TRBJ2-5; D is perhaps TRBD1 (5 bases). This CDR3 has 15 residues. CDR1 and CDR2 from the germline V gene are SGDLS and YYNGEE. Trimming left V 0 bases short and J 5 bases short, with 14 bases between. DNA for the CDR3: TGTGCCAGCAGCGTAGAGGACACGCCGAGGGAGACCCAGTACTTC. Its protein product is CASSVEDTPRETQYF.

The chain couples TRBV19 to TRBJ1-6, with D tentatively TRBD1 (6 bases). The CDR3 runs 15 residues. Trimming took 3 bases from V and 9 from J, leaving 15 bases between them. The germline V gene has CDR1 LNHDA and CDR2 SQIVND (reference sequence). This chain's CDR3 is CASSITGTEVSPLHF. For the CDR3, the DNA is TGTGCCAGTAGTATCACAGGGACGGAGGTTTCACCCCTCCACTTT.

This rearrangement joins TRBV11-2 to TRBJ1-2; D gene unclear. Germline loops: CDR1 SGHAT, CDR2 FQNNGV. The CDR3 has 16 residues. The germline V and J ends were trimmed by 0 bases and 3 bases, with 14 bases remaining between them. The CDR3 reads CASSLDPWGVDYGYTF. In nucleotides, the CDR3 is TGTGCCAGCAGCTTAGATCCCTGGGGAGTAGACTATGGCTACACCTTC.

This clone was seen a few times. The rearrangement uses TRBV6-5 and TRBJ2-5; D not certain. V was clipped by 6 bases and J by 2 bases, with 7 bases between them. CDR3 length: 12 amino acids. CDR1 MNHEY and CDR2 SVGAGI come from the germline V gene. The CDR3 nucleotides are TGTGCCAGCAGGATCGGGCAAGAGACCCAGTACTTC. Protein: CASRIGQETQYF.

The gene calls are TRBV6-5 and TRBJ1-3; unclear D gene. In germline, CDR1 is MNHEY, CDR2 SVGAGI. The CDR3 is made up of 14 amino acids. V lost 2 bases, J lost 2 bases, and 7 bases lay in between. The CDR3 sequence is CASSYGTPGNTIYF. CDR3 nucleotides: TGTGCCAGCAGTTACGGAACACCTGGAAACACCATATATTTT.

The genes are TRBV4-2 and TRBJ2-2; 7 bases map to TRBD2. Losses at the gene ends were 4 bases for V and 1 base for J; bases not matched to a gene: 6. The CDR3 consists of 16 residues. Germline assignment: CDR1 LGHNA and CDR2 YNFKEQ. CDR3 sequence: CASSLSTSLNTGELFF. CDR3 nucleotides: TGTGCCAGCAGCCTATCGACTAGCCTGAACACCGGGGAGCTGTTTTTT.

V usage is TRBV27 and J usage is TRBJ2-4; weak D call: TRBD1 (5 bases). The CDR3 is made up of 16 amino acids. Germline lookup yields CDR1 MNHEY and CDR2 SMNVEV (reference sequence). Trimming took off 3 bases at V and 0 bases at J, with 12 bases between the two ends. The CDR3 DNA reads TGTGCCAGCAGTTTGGGGCCTCCATTAGCCAAAAACATTCAGTACTTC. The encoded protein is CASSLGPPLAKNIQYF.

The CDR3 reads CSVAKGVPGEQYF. The CDR3, as DNA: TGCAGCGTCGCCAAAGGGGTCCCGGGCGAGCAGTACTTC. J is TRBJ2-7 and V is TRBV29-1; possible D gene TRBD1, 5 bases. From germline, CDR1 is SQVTM and CDR2 ANQGSEA. V lost 6 bases and J lost 6, with 18 bases in between. There are 13 residues in the CDR3.

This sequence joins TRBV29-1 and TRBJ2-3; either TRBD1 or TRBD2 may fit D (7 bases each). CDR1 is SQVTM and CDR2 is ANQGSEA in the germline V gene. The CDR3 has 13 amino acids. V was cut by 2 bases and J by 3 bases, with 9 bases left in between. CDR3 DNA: TGCAGCGTTGAACAGGGGGGGACAGATACGCAGTATTTT. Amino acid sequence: CSVEQGGTDTQYF.

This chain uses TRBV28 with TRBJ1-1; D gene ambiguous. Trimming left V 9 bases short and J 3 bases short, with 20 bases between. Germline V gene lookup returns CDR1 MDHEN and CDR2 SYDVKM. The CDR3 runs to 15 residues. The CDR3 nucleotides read TGTGCCAGTCATGGAGTTCCCCTCCTCTACACTGAAGCTTTCTTT. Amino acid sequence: CASHGVPLLYTEAFF.

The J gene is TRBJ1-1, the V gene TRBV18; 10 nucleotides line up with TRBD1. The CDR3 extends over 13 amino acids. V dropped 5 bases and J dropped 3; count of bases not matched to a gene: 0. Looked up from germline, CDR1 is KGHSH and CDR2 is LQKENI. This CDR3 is CASSGQGDTEAFF. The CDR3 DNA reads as TGTGCCAGCTCAGGACAGGGGGACACTGAAGCTTTCTTT.

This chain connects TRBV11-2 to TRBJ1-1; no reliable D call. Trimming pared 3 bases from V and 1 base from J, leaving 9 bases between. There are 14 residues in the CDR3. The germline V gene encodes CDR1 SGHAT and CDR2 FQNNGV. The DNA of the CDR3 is TGTGCCAGCAGCTTGGCAGTTTCGAACACTGAAGCTTTCTTT. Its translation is CASSLAVSNTEAFF.

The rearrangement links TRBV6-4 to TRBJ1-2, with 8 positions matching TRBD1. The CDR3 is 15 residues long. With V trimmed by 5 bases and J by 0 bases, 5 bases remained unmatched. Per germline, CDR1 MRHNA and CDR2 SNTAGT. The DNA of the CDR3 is TGTGCCAGCAGTCAGGGGACAGGAGCTAACTATGGCTACACCTTC. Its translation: CASSQGTGANYGYTF.

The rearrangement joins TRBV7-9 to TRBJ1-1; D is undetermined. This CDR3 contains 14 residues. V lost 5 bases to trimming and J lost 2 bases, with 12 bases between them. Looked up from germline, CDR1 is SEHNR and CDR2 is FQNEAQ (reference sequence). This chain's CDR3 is CASSPIGFNTEAFF. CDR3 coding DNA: TGTGCCAGCAGCCCTATCGGGTTTAACACTGAAGCTTTCTTT.

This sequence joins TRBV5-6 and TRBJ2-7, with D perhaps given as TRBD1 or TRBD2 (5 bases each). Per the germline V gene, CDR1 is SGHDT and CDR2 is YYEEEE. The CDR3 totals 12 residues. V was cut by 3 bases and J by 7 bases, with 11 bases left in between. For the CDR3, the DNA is TGTGCCAGCAGCTCCGAAGAGGGGGAGCAGTACTTC. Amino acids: CASSSEEGEQYF.

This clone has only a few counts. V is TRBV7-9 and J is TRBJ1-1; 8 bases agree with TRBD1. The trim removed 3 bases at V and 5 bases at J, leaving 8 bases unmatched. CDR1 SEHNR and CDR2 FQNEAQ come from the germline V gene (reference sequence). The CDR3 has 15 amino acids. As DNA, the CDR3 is TGTGCCAGCAGCTTCAAACAGGGGGTCGGGACTGAAGCTTTCTTT. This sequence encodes CASSFKQGVGTEAFF.

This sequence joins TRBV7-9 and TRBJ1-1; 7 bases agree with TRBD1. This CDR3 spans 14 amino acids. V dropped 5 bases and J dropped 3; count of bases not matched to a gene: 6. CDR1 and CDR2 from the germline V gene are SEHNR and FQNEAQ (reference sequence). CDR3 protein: CASSLTGPDTEAFF. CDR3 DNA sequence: TGTGCCAGCAGCCTGACAGGGCCCGACACTGAAGCTTTCTTT.

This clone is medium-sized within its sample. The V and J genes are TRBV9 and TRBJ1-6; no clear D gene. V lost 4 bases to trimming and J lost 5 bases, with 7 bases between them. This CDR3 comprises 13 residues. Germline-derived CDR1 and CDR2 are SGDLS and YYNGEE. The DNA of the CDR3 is TGTGCCAGCAGCCCATCAGATAATTCACCCCTCCACTTT. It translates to CASSPSDNSPLHF.

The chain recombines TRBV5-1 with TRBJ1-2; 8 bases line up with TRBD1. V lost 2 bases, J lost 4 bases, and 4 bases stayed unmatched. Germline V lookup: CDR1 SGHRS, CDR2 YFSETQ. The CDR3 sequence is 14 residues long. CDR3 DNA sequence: TGCGCCAGCAGCTTCCGGGACAGGAGCTATGGCTACACCTTC. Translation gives CASSFRDRSYGYTF.

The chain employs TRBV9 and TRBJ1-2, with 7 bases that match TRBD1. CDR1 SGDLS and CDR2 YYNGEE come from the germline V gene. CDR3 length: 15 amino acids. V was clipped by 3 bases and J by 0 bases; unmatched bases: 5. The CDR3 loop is CASSARTGANYGYTF. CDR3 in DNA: TGTGCCAGCAGCGCGAGGACAGGAGCTAACTATGGCTACACCTTC.

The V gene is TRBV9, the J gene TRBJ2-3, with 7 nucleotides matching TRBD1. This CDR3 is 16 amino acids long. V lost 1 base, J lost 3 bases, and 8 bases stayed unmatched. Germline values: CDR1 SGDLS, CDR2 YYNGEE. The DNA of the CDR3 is TGTGCCAGCAGCGTACTCGGTCCAGGGGGAACAGATACGCAGTATTTT. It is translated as CASSVLGPGGTDTQYF. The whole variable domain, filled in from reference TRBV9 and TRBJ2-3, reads DSGVTQTPKHLITATGQRVTLRCSPRSGDLSVYWYQQSLDQGLQFLIQYYNGEERAKGNILERFSAQQFPDLHSELNLSSLELGDSALYFCASSVLGPGGTDTQYFGPGTRLTVL.